The sequence of this T cell receptor beta chain was determined in a study of CD8+CD57+ T cells in acquired aplastic anemia. Overall study: Sorted CD4+ and CD8+ cell DNA averaged about 3 ug. CD4+ cells from healthy donors averaged about 10.8 million reads.

Per germline, CDR1 SGHDT and CDR2 YYEEEE. The CDR3 covers 16 residues. With 2 bases clipped from V and 5 bases from J, the junction kept 11 bases outside the gene matches. Study-wide results and limits: Significance was not reached for CD8+ Simpson's diversity between patients and controls. Overlapping CD8+ CDR3 repertoires of patients and controls contained some 30 shared sequences.

This clonotype has more than one count but fewer than ten. Its antigen is unidentified. TCR beta VDJ and CDR3 profiles were obtained from a genomic DNA template. Via MiXCR, TCRdb re-called the reads, giving one row per CDR3 protein. In the table there are about 210,000 distinct CDR3 sequences, roughly 33% of which are singletons. The J gene is TRBJ2-5, the V gene TRBV5-6; 8 bases map to TRBD2. What was sequenced was sorted CD4+, CD8+, or CD8+CD57+ T cells (not recorded which) from PBMCs. The clonotype comes from a human donor in good health, serving as a control. The CDR3 protein is CASSLVPAGGGETQYF. As DNA, the CDR3 is TGTGCCAGCAGCTTAGTTCCTGCGGGGGGTGGGGAGACCCAGTACTTC.